Listed here are 20 T cell receptor beta chains from one sample, sequenced in a study of response to subunit inactivated influenza vaccine. TCRdb independently ran MiXCR on the RT-PCR reads; one entry per CDR3 protein. The table has over 150,000 distinct CDR3 sequences, 14% seen once; the top ten hold about a quarter. This specimen consisted of CD8+ T cells sorted from PBMCs, obtained about 5 days after vaccination. The receptors come from a man aged 50 to 59 who received an inactivated influenza vaccine.

This clonotype was seen only once. The chain employs TRBV7-6 and TRBJ2-7; 7 positions agree with TRBD1. V lost 5 bases, J lost 2 bases, and 6 bases stayed unmatched. CDR1 SGHVS and CDR2 FNYEAQ come from the germline V gene. This CDR3 has 14 amino acids. CDR3 nucleotides: TGTGCCAGCAGCAATAACAGGGGACCCTACGAGCAGTACTTC. This translates into CASSNNRGPYEQYF.

In this sample, this clonotype turned up a few times. The V gene is TRBV6-2 or TRBV6-3, the J gene TRBJ1-3; D not certain. The germline V gene encodes CDR1 MNHEY and CDR2 SVGEGT. The CDR3 extends over 13 amino acids. Trimming pared 2 bases from V and 2 bases from J, leaving 4 bases between. The CDR3 DNA reads as TGTGCCAGCAGTTACGCGGCTGGAAACACCATATATTTT. It is translated as CASSYAAGNTIYF.

This clonotype was observed a few times. V usage is TRBV9 and J usage is TRBJ2-1, with 7 bases fitting TRBD2. CDR3 length: 14 residues. Unmatched junction bases numbered 11, after V lost 4 bases and J lost 10 bases. Germline V gene sequence: CDR1 SGDLS, CDR2 YYNGEE. This chain's CDR3 is CASSPWGTTAEQFF. The DNA for the CDR3 is TGTGCCAGCAGCCCCTGGGGGACTACCGCCGAGCAGTTCTTC.

There are a few counts of this clonotype. The chain carries TRBV29-1 and TRBJ2-1, with D perhaps matching TRBD2 (5 bases). Germline V gene data show CDR1 as SQVTM and CDR2 as ANQGSEA. This CDR3 contains 14 residues. The germline V and J ends were trimmed by 7 bases and 0 bases, with 13 bases remaining between them. The chain's CDR3 is CSAFVGSSYNEQFF. The DNA for the CDR3 is TGCAGCGCTTTTGTAGGGAGCTCCTACAATGAGCAGTTCTTC.

J is TRBJ2-1 and V is TRBV14; 8 bases match TRBD1. CDR1 and CDR2 (germline): SGHDN, FVKESK. Unmatched junction bases numbered 13, after V lost 3 bases and J lost 9 bases. The CDR3 is 16 residues long. The CDR3 loop reads CASSQSGTGPWAEQFF. The DNA for the CDR3 is TGTGCCAGCAGCCAGTCCGGGACAGGCCCCTGGGCTGAGCAGTTCTTC.

This clonotype was seen only a few times. The CDR3 region is CSAREWGVTEAFF. In nucleotides, the CDR3 is TGCAGTGCTAGAGAATGGGGGGTAACGGAAGCTTTCTTT. This chain joins TRBV20-1 and TRBJ1-1; maybe TRBD1 (5 bases). Germline V gene lookup returns CDR1 DFQATT and CDR2 SNEGSKA (reference sequence). The CDR3 sequence is 13 residues long. V lost 0 bases and J lost 8, with 13 bases in between.

The chain joins TRBV15 to TRBJ2-1; 7 nucleotides match TRBD1. V was pared by 3 bases and J by 1 base, with 6 bases of the junction left unmatched. Germline V lookup: CDR1 LNHNV, CDR2 YYDKDF (reference sequence). There are 16 residues in the CDR3. CDR3 in DNA: TGTGCCACCAGCAGCCTGGGGACAGTTTCCTACAATGAGCAGTTCTTC. Translation gives CATSSLGTVSYNEQFF. Full variable domain (missing parts from reference TRBV15 and TRBJ2-1): DAMVIQNPRYQVTQFGKPVTLSCSQTLNHNVMYWYQQKSSQAPKLLFHYYDKDFNNEADTPDNFQSRRPNTSFCFLDIRSPGLGDTAMYLCATSSLGTVSYNEQFFGPGTRLTVL.

The sample holds a few counts of this clonotype. The chain carries TRBV6-2 or TRBV6-3 and TRBJ2-3; TRBD2 aligns across 7 bases. The CDR3 totals 16 residues. V dropped 2 bases and J dropped 2; count of bases not matched to a gene: 7. Germline V gene data show CDR1 as MNHEY and CDR2 as SVGEGT. The CDR3, as DNA: TGTGCCAGCAGTTACGATCCTAGCGGTGCCACAGATACGCAGTATTTT. Protein: CASSYDPSGATDTQYF.

This chain uses TRBV20-1 with TRBJ2-7; D not certain. CDR1 is DFQATT and CDR2 is SNEGSKA in the germline V gene (reference sequence). The CDR3 sequence is 14 residues long. Between the trimmed V and J ends, which lost 6 bases and 4 bases, there was a span of 19 bases. The CDR3 DNA reads as TGCAGTGCCAACACCTACGATGAAGGATACGAGCAGTACTTC. This encodes CSANTYDEGYEQYF.

This clonotype was counted a few times. The chain links TRBV11-1 to TRBJ2-7; D not certain. This CDR3 is 13 amino acids long. Looked up from germline, CDR1 is SGHAT and CDR2 is FQDESV (reference sequence). Trimming shortened V by 5 bases and J by 2 bases, and 10 bases separated the two germline ends. The CDR3, as DNA: TGTGCCAGCAGCGCCGGATCCACCTACGAGCAGTACTTC. It translates to CASSAGSTYEQYF.

This rearrangement joins TRBV24-1 to TRBJ2-1, with D perhaps TRBD2 (6 bases). This CDR3 comprises 14 residues. Trimming stripped 3 bases from V and 12 bases from J, with 17 bases between. Looked up from germline, CDR1 is KGHDR and CDR2 is SFDVKD. In nucleotides, the CDR3 is TGTGCCACCAGTGATACAATTGCGGGGCAAGGGCAGTTCTTC. Translating gives CATSDTIAGQGQFF.

The chain is built from TRBV28 and TRBJ2-7; 9 bases fit TRBD2. The V and J ends lost 4 bases and 3 bases, in that order; junction bases with no gene match: 13. The CDR3 has 17 residues. Germline V gene sequence: CDR1 MDHEN, CDR2 SYDVKM. CDR3 DNA sequence: TGTGCCAGCAGTTCTCTCGGGCTAGCGGGACCCTTCTACGAGCAGTACTTC. It specifies CASSSLGLAGPFYEQYF.

V is TRBV12-3 or TRBV12-4 and J is TRBJ2-7; 7 bases fit TRBD2. The V and J ends lost 3 bases and 3 bases, in that order; junction bases with no gene match: 5. The CDR3 sequence is 14 residues long. The CDR3 here is CASSFSASGYEQYF. CDR3 bases: TGTGCCAGCAGTTTCTCGGCTAGCGGCTACGAGCAGTACTTC.

This clonotype appeared a few times. The chain combines TRBV7-9 with TRBJ2-3, with D possibly matching TRBD2 (6 bases). Germline V CDR1 and CDR2: SEHNR, FQNEAQ (reference sequence). V was clipped by 10 bases and J by 4 bases, with 18 bases between them. This CDR3 is built from 14 residues. This CDR3 is CATTYPGDADTQYF. CDR3 DNA: TGTGCCACCACCTACCCGGGAGACGCAGATACGCAGTATTTT.

This clonotype was found a few times. The chain uses TRBV6-2 or TRBV6-3 and TRBJ2-1; D is possibly TRBD2 (6 bases). This CDR3 contains 15 residues. The germline V gene encodes CDR1 MNHEY and CDR2 SVGEGT. The V end was cut by 5 bases, the J end by 0 bases, with 11 bases between. The CDR3 loop is CASSIAESSYNEQFF. The CDR3 DNA reads as TGTGCCAGCAGTATAGCGGAAAGCTCCTACAATGAGCAGTTCTTC.

This clonotype was counted only a few times. J is TRBJ2-5 and V is TRBV10-3; D perhaps matches TRBD1 (6 bases). Germline CDR1 is ENHRY and CDR2 is SYGVKD. This CDR3 region has 17 residues. With 5 bases removed from V and 4 bases from J, the gap between germline ends came to 23 bases. CDR3 region: CAISRTDYVRGGETQYF. Here the CDR3 DNA reads TGTGCCATCAGTAGGACAGACTACGTGCGTGGTGGAGAGACCCAGTACTTC.

There are a few counts of this clonotype. The chain joins TRBV21-1 to TRBJ2-1; the table names TRBD2, a call not compared with the DNA. TRBV21-1 counts as a pseudogene. This CDR3 comprises 16 residues. The CDR3 DNA sequence: TGTGCCAGCAGCGCCCCCCGGATAGCGGGAGTCGATGAGCAGTTCTTC. Translating it yields CASSAPRIAGVDEQFF.

This clonotype was seen a handful of times. This chain links TRBV6-2 or TRBV6-3 with TRBJ1-6; D not resolved. V lost 2 bases, J lost 5 bases, and 4 bases lay in between. CDR3 length: 13 residues. Germline V CDR1 and CDR2: MNHEY, SVGEGT. The CDR3 is CASSYPHNSPLHF. The CDR3 DNA sequence: TGTGCCAGCAGTTACCCTCATAATTCACCCCTCCACTTT.

This clonotype was recorded a few times. The V call is TRBV20-1, the J call TRBJ2-7; 8 bases match TRBD2. From germline, CDR1 is DFQATT and CDR2 SNEGSKA (reference sequence). V was clipped by 3 bases and J by 3 bases; unmatched bases: 13. This CDR3 comprises 16 residues. In DNA, the CDR3 is TGCAGTGCTAGGGCGAGCGGGAGAGGATCCCTCTACGAGCAGTACTTC. The encoded protein is CSARASGRGSLYEQYF.

The rearrangement links TRBV27 to TRBJ2-1; D remains ambiguous. CDR3 size: 16 residues. The V end was cut by 0 bases, the J end by 5 bases, with 14 bases between. Germline loops: CDR1 MNHEY, CDR2 SMNVEV (reference sequence). CDR3 sequence (DNA): TGTGCCAGCAGTTTATCCGCCACCTACCTCAACAATGAGCAGTTCTTC. Its protein is CASSLSATYLNNEQFF.